One and the same sample provided the 31 T cell receptor beta chains below, sequenced in a study of control samples from healthy donors and cancer patients. Using immunoSEQ multiplex PCR, the repertoire was profiled, and TCRdb retains in-frame clones only, with some absent. The repertoire has nearly 55,000 clones, around 97% of them found once; the top ten carry under 2%. The specimen was blood. These receptors originate from a woman in her 30s in good health.

V usage is TRBV28 and J usage is TRBJ2-7; 9 bases agree with TRBD2. Germline trimming cut 4 bases from V and 2 bases from J; bases unmatched to any gene: 9. Germline V CDR1 and CDR2: MDHEN, SYDVKM. This CDR3 contains 16 residues. Written as DNA, the CDR3 is TGTGCCAGCAGTTCCCCGGGTAGCGGGAGACCCTACGAGCAGTACTTC. Encoded protein: CASSSPGSGRPYEQYF.

The V gene is TRBV3-1 (or the pseudogene TRBV3-2), the J gene TRBJ2-5; D unresolved. The germline CDR1 and CDR2 sequences are LGHDT and YNNKEL (reference sequence). This CDR3 has 15 residues. Trimming removed 2 bases from V and 5 bases from J, with 15 bases in between. CDR3 amino acids: CASSQITDPRETQYF. Written as DNA, the CDR3 is TGTGCCAGCAGCCAAATAACGGACCCACGGGAGACCCAGTACTTC.

V gene TRBV7-8 combines with J gene TRBJ1-1; D remains ambiguous. V lost 5 bases to trimming and J lost 8 bases, with 15 bases between them. Germline V gene lookup returns CDR1 SGHVS and CDR2 FQNEAQ. CDR3 size: 13 residues. CDR3 loop: CASSKDVVSEAFF. In DNA, the CDR3 is TGTGCCAGCAGCAAGGACGTAGTAAGCGAAGCTTTCTTT.

CDR3 DNA sequence: TGTGCCAGCAGCTCTTCGACAGGGAGCTCCTACGAGCAGTACTTC. It codes for CASSSSTGSSYEQYF. The rearrangement uses TRBV11-2 and TRBJ2-7; 7 bases are shared with TRBD1. This CDR3 region has 15 residues. Losses at the gene ends were 4 bases for V and 0 bases for J; bases not matched to a gene: 6. Germline loops: CDR1 SGHAT, CDR2 FQNNGV.

This clone was picked up one time. The chain couples TRBV28 to TRBJ1-2; 10 bases line up with TRBD1. J lost 2 bases, V lost 3 bases, and 3 bases had no gene match. CDR1 is MDHEN, CDR2 SYDVKM, per germline. This CDR3 region has 15 residues. The CDR3 loop is CASSFKTGGNYGYTF. The CDR3 DNA is TGTGCCAGCAGTTTCAAGACAGGGGGCAACTATGGCTACACCTTC.

This chain uses TRBV27 with TRBJ2-3; 10 bases fit TRBD1. This CDR3 is 14 amino acids long. Germline values: CDR1 MNHEY, CDR2 SMNVEV (reference sequence). With V trimmed by 6 bases and J by 4 bases, 4 bases remained unmatched. The CDR3 DNA reads as TGTGCCAGCAGGCGACAGGGGGCGGCAGATACGCAGTATTTT. The encoded protein is CASRRQGAADTQYF.

The V call is TRBV29-1, the J call TRBJ2-1; the D call may be TRBD1 or TRBD2 (5 bases each). V dropped 7 bases and J dropped 10 bases, with 20 bases sitting between them. The germline V gene encodes CDR1 SQVTM and CDR2 ANQGSEA. CDR3 length: 13 amino acids. CDR3 nucleotides: TGCAGCGCCTCCGGTGGGGGACGGCCGGAGCAGTTCTTC. Amino acids: CSASGGGRPEQFF.

This chain uses TRBV19 with TRBJ2-5; D remains unclear. Germline assignment: CDR1 LNHDA and CDR2 SQIVND (reference sequence). The CDR3 consists of 13 residues. V lost 6 bases and J lost 0, with 8 bases in between. CDR3 DNA: TGTGCCAGTAGCCCAGGCCACCAAGAGACCCAGTACTTC. This sequence encodes CASSPGHQETQYF.

J is TRBJ2-2 and V is TRBV28; tentatively, D is TRBD1 (6 bases). Trimming pared 11 bases from V and 4 bases from J, leaving 17 bases between. Germline-derived CDR1 and CDR2 are MDHEN and SYDVKM. The CDR3 has 14 residues. CDR3 DNA: TGTGCCGCTCGTTGGCAGGGGACCACCGGGGAGCTGTTTTTT. It codes for CAARWQGTTGELFF.

J is TRBJ2-5 and V is TRBV19; 8 bases match TRBD2. This CDR3 is built from 14 residues. Germline loops: CDR1 LNHDA, CDR2 SQIVND (reference sequence). V shed 5 bases and J 4 bases; nucleotides not matched to a gene: 6. In nucleotides, the CDR3 is TGTGCCAGTAGTTTTCTGGCGGGGGGAGAGACCCAGTACTTC. Translating gives CASSFLAGGETQYF. Based on the CDR3 plus reference TRBV19 and TRBJ2-5, the full variable domain is DGGITQSPKYLFRKEGQNVTLSCEQNLNHDAMYWYRQDPGQGLRLIYYSQIVNDFQKGDIAEGYSVSREKKESFPLTVTSAQKNPTAFYLCASSFLAGGETQYFGPGTRLLVL.

V is TRBV5-1 and J is TRBJ2-7, with a weak D call TRBD2 (6 bases). V lost 3 bases and J lost 10, with 20 bases in between. The CDR3 extends over 14 amino acids. Germline-derived CDR1 and CDR2 are SGHRS and YFSETQ. CDR3: CASSSSMVGSGQYF. CDR3 nucleotide sequence: TGCGCCAGCAGCTCATCGATGGTTGGTAGCGGACAGTACTTC. The full variable domain, completed using reference TRBV5-1 and TRBJ2-7, is KAGVTQTPRYLIKTRGQQVTLSCSPISGHRSVSWYQQTPGQGLQFLFEYFSETQRNKGNFPGRFSGRQFSNSRSEMNVSTLELGDSALYLCASSSSMVGSGQYFGPGTRLTVT.

V and J are TRBV20-1 and TRBJ1-1; 8 nucleotides match TRBD1. Losses at the gene ends were 1 base for V and 8 bases for J; bases not matched to a gene: 0. The CDR3 covers 11 residues. Germline assignment: CDR1 DFQATT and CDR2 SNEGSKA (reference sequence). CDR3 amino acids: CSARGTGEAFF. Written as DNA, the CDR3 is TGCAGTGCTAGAGGGACAGGGGAAGCTTTCTTT.

The chain links TRBV19 to TRBJ2-1; the D gene is possibly TRBD2 (7 bases). Germline CDR1 LNHDA, CDR2 SQIVND (reference sequence). The V end lost 4 bases, the J end lost 10 bases, and 32 bases lay between the germline ends. The CDR3 has 19 amino acids. The CDR3 protein is CASSTPLEGGVSGSEEQFF. For the CDR3, the DNA is TGTGCCAGTAGTACCCCACTCGAGGGGGGGGTGAGTGGATCGGAAGAGCAGTTCTTC.

The chain recombines TRBV7-9 with TRBJ1-5; 8 bases map to TRBD1. Germline V gene data show CDR1 as SEHNR and CDR2 as FQNEAQ (reference sequence). The CDR3 runs to 15 residues. Unmatched junction bases numbered 7, after V lost 4 bases and J lost 5 bases. CDR3 nucleotides: TGTGCCAGCAGCTCTTCGGACAGGGTATATCAGCCCCAGCATTTT. It is translated as CASSSSDRVYQPQHF.

The chain uses TRBV7-9 and TRBJ2-5, with a possible D match to TRBD2 (6 bases). CDR1 and CDR2 (germline): SEHNR, FQNEAQ (reference sequence). The CDR3 has 14 amino acids. Trimming cost V 4 bases and J 5 bases, with 14 bases left between them. CDR3 in DNA: TGTGCCAGCAGCTCGTCCGGGGGATGGGAGACCCAGTACTTC. Protein product: CASSSSGGWETQYF.

This chain links TRBV19 with TRBJ1-5; D is unresolved. V shed 9 bases and J shed 1 base, with 13 bases lying between them. Germline CDR1 and CDR2: LNHDA and SQIVND (reference sequence). The CDR3 has 14 amino acids. The CDR3 reads CASSRPGSNQPQHF. CDR3 in DNA: TGTGCCAGCAGCCGTCCTGGCAGCAATCAGCCCCAGCATTTT.

The chain couples TRBV2 to TRBJ2-3; no reliable D call. Trimming pared 7 bases from V and 0 bases from J, leaving 5 bases between. The CDR3 covers 12 residues. The germline gives CDR1 SNHLY, CDR2 FYNNEI. CDR3: CASTYSTDTQYF. In nucleotides, the CDR3 is TGTGCCAGCACCTACAGCACAGATACGCAGTATTTT.

In its sample, this clone was seen once. Different DNA sequences within this sample yield the same CDR3. V usage is TRBV28 and J usage is TRBJ2-7; 8 nucleotides align to TRBD2. The CDR3 contains 14 residues. Germline V lookup: CDR1 MDHEN, CDR2 SYDVKM. V was pared by 3 bases and J by 4 bases, with 5 bases of the junction left unmatched. The CDR3 is CASSFGAGAYEQYF. As DNA, the CDR3 is TGTGCCAGCAGTTTCGGAGCGGGAGCGTACGAGCAGTACTTC.

The chain uses TRBV28 and TRBJ1-1, with D uncertain. Germline-derived CDR1 and CDR2 are MDHEN and SYDVKM. V lost 5 bases and J lost 3, with 4 bases in between. CDR3 length equals 11 residues. CDR3 nucleotide sequence: TGTGCCAGCAGTCCCCACACTGAAGCTTTCTTT. Translation gives CASSPHTEAFF.

This chain joins TRBV27 and TRBJ1-1; D gene uncertain. V gave up 3 bases and J gave up 1 base, with 9 bases separating them. Germline V gene data show CDR1 as MNHEY and CDR2 as SMNVEV (reference sequence). The CDR3 totals 14 residues. CDR3 nucleotide sequence: TGTGCCAGCAGTTTTGGCGTAGCGAACACTGAAGCTTTCTTT. Its protein is CASSFGVANTEAFF.

The J gene is TRBJ2-7, the V gene TRBV7-9; 12 nucleotides line up with TRBD2. The CDR3 consists of 16 residues. J was trimmed by 2 bases and V by 3 bases; bases with no gene match: 5. CDR1 SEHNR and CDR2 FQNEAQ come from the germline V gene (reference sequence). The CDR3 DNA is TGTGCCAGCAGCTTTCAGACTAGCGGGGGAACCTACGAGCAGTACTTC. This translates into CASSFQTSGGTYEQYF.

This clone was observed once. This chain joins TRBV28 and TRBJ2-7, with 9 positions matching TRBD2. The CDR3 sequence is 16 residues long. The V and J ends lost 6 bases and 4 bases, in that order; junction bases with no gene match: 13. The V gene's germline CDR1 is MDHEN and CDR2 SYDVKM. The CDR3 coding sequence is TGTGCCAGCAGCCGAATAGCGGGGGAGGATTGGTACGAGCAGTACTTC. Protein sequence: CASSRIAGEDWYEQYF.

Here the CDR3 DNA reads TGTGCCAGCAGCCAAGAGGCCTCAGGGGGCGCATTCTACGAGCAGTACTTC. Its translation: CASSQEASGGAFYEQYF. The V and J genes are TRBV3-1 (or the pseudogene TRBV3-2) and TRBJ2-7, with 8 bases identical to TRBD1. The germline gives CDR1 LGHDT, CDR2 YNNKEL (reference sequence). The CDR3 consists of 17 residues. V lost 0 bases and J lost 3; bases outside the gene matches: 10.

The gene calls are TRBV6-5 and TRBJ2-3; 11 bases map to TRBD2. The CDR3 runs to 16 residues. The V gene end was trimmed by 2 bases and the J gene end by 6 bases; junction bases not matched to a gene: 7. The germline CDR1 and CDR2 sequences are MNHEY and SVGAGI. The CDR3: CASSYLAGGEGDTQYF. DNA for the CDR3: TGTGCCAGCAGTTACCTAGCGGGGGGAGAGGGCGATACGCAGTATTTT.

This sequence joins TRBV2 and TRBJ1-5; D unresolved. The V end lost 4 bases, the J end lost 0 bases, and 7 bases lay between the germline ends. The CDR3 runs to 14 residues. Germline loops: CDR1 SNHLY, CDR2 FYNNEI. CDR3 loop: CASSGTYSNQPQHF. CDR3 nucleotide sequence: TGTGCCAGCAGTGGGACCTATAGCAATCAGCCCCAGCATTTT.

This clone has a single count. The chain couples TRBV5-1 to TRBJ2-7; 7 bases fit TRBD1. Germline V gives CDR1 SGHRS, CDR2 YFSETQ. V lost 2 bases to trimming and J lost 0 bases; unmatched junction nucleotides: 2. The CDR3 is made up of 14 amino acids. This CDR3 reads CASSLEGASYEQYF. The DNA for the CDR3 is TGCGCCAGCAGCTTAGAGGGGGCCTCCTACGAGCAGTACTTC.

The V and J genes are TRBV3-1 (or the pseudogene TRBV3-2) and TRBJ1-3; 7 bases line up with TRBD1. The CDR3 loop spans 15 amino acids. Germline V CDR1 and CDR2: LGHDT, YNNKEL (reference sequence). J gave up 4 bases and V 3 bases, and 6 bases lay outside the gene matches. CDR3 amino acids: CASSHRGGVGNTIYF. DNA for the CDR3: TGTGCCAGCAGCCACAGGGGGGGGGTAGGAAACACCATATATTTT.

This rearrangement joins TRBV18 to TRBJ2-2; 7 positions match TRBD1. V gave up 3 bases and J gave up 4 bases; unmatched junction bases: 8. Germline V lookup: CDR1 KGHSH, CDR2 LQKENI. The CDR3 length is 16 residues. The CDR3 loop reads CASSPGTGVATGELFF. CDR3 in DNA: TGTGCCAGCTCACCGGGAACAGGGGTTGCCACCGGGGAGCTGTTTTTT.

This chain links TRBV6-6 with TRBJ2-1; 8 bases match TRBD2. Germline CDR1 is MNHNY and CDR2 is SVGAGI (reference sequence). Trimming cost V 5 bases and J 3 bases; bases outside gene matches: 18. The CDR3 runs to 19 residues. Here the CDR3 DNA reads TGTGCCAGCAGTCCCACTAGCGGCGGGTCCGGCAAGGGCTACAATGAGCAGTTCTTC. It is translated as CASSPTSGGSGKGYNEQFF.

The genes are TRBV7-3 and TRBJ2-6; D tentatively reads TRBD1 or TRBD2 (5 bases each). The germline CDR1 and CDR2 sequences are SGHTA and FQGTGA. V was clipped by 5 bases and J by 0 bases, with 11 bases between them. This CDR3 contains 16 residues. The CDR3 protein is CASSPSGGSGANVLTF. The CDR3 DNA reads as TGTGCCAGCAGCCCAAGTGGGGGCTCTGGGGCCAACGTCCTGACTTTC.

V and J are TRBV19 and TRBJ2-1, with TRBD1 as a possible D gene (5 bases). CDR1 LNHDA and CDR2 SQIVND come from the germline V gene (reference sequence). V was shortened by 5 bases and J by 12 bases, with 17 bases between the two germline ends. This CDR3 is built from 13 residues. CDR3 sequence: CASSSFVGEPQFF. CDR3 nucleotide sequence: TGTGCCAGTAGTTCATTCGTAGGGGAACCGCAGTTCTTC. Supplemented by reference TRBV19 and TRBJ2-1, the full variable domain reads DGGITQSPKYLFRKEGQNVTLSCEQNLNHDAMYWYRQDPGQGLRLIYYSQIVNDFQKGDIAEGYSVSREKKESFPLTVTSAQKNPTAFYLCASSSFVGEPQFFGPGTRLTVL.